This is a list of T cell receptor beta chains from one sample in a study of low-dose radiotherapy and immunotherapy resistance in tumors. TCRdb analysed the reads with MiXCR anew, one entry per CDR3 protein. The sample carries approximately 100,000 distinct CDR3 sequences, under 25% recorded once. The specimen comprised PBMCs, sampled after low-dose radiotherapy plus immunotherapy. These receptors were collected from a male donor with prostate cancer. The CDR3 runs from the conserved cysteine through the conserved F or W. The order of the fields is V gene, J gene, D gene, clone size, CDR3 protein, CDR3 DNA. The D gene is left open where the match is weak. Clone sizes are given selectively: once, few, many, or a class where the clone is expanded.

V: TRBV2; J: TRBJ1-6; D: TRBD1; size: few; CDR3: CASRGDSWSPLHF; DNA: TGTGCCAGCAGGGGGGACAGCTGGTCACCCCTCCACTTT
V: TRBV4-2; J: TRBJ2-7; D: TRBD1; size: many; CDR3: CASSRVTGDLSYEQYF; DNA: TGTGCCAGCAGCCGAGTGACAGGGGACCTCTCCTACGAGCAGTACTTC
V: TRBV7-8; J: TRBJ1-5; D: -; size: many; CDR3: CASSLGGGGNQPQHF; DNA: TGTGCCAGCAGCTTAGGGGGGGGAGGCAATCAGCCCCAGCATTTT
V: TRBV5-1; J: TRBJ2-2; D: -; size: few; CDR3: CASSPLGGGLTGELFF; DNA: TGCGCCAGCAGCCCCCTGGGGGGGGGCCTAACCGGGGAGCTGTTTTTT
V: TRBV4-1; J: TRBJ2-7; D: -; size: -; CDR3: CASSQDDGFSPYEQYF; DNA: TGCGCCAGCAGCCAAGATGACGGTTTCTCCCCCTACGAGCAGTACTTC
V: TRBV6-6; J: TRBJ2-7; D: TRBD1; size: -; CDR3: CASSGDPGQGTYEQYF; DNA: TGTGCCAGCAGTGGGGACCCGGGACAGGGGACCTACGAGCAGTACTTC
V: TRBV28; J: TRBJ1-4; D: TRBD1; size: -; CDR3: CASSWGQDRGEKLFF; DNA: TGTGCCAGCAGTTGGGGCCAAGACAGGGGCGAAAAACTGTTTTTT
V: TRBV4-1; J: TRBJ2-7; D: -; size: -; CDR3: CASSQEGGSGPGYEQYF; DNA: TGCGCCAGCAGCCAAGAAGGGGGTAGCGGACCAGGGTACGAGCAGTACTTC
V: TRBV5-5; J: TRBJ2-7; D: -; size: many; CDR3: CASSYRDSYEQYF; DNA: TGTGCCAGCAGCTACAGGGACTCCTACGAGCAGTACTTC
V: TRBV2; J: TRBJ2-7; D: -; size: -; CDR3: CASSDGLSYEQYF; DNA: TGTGCCAGCAGTGACGGCCTTTCCTACGAGCAGTACTTC
V: TRBV6-2/TRBV6-3; J: TRBJ2-3; D: -; size: many; CDR3: CASFQGVDTQYF; DNA: TGTGCCAGTTTTCAGGGTGTAGATACGCAGTATTTT
V: TRBV7-9; J: TRBJ2-3; D: -; size: many; CDR3: CASSHPGTGTDTQYF; DNA: TGTGCCAGCAGTCATCCGGGAACTGGCACAGATACGCAGTATTTT
V: TRBV5-1; J: TRBJ1-1; D: -; size: many; CDR3: CASSVGNTEAFF; DNA: TGTGCCAGCAGCGTCGGGAACACTGAAGCTTTCTTT
V: TRBV6-1; J: TRBJ1-5; D: TRBD1; size: many; CDR3: CASSGNRGEQPQHF; DNA: TGTGCCAGCAGTGGGAACAGGGGGGAACAGCCCCAGCATTTT
V: TRBV3-1; J: TRBJ2-1; D: TRBD1; size: -; CDR3: CASSPDRHNEQFF; DNA: TGTGCCAGCAGCCCGGACAGGCACAATGAGCAGTTCTTC
V: TRBV14; J: TRBJ1-5; D: -; size: many; CDR3: CASSPGHSNQPQHF; DNA: TGTGCCAGCAGCCCAGGACATAGCAATCAGCCCCAGCATTTT
V: TRBV5-1; J: TRBJ1-4; D: -; size: many; CDR3: CASSGRVGDTEKLFF; DNA: TGCGCCAGCAGCGGCCGCGTTGGGGACACAGAAAAACTGTTTTTT
V: TRBV12-3/TRBV12-4; J: TRBJ2-1; D: -; size: many; CDR3: CASSHTGAGGQQFF; DNA: TGTGCCAGCAGTCACACAGGGGCGGGGGGACAGCAGTTCTTC
V: TRBV7-9; J: TRBJ2-5; D: -; size: -; CDR3: CASSLLARGETQYF; DNA: TGTGCCAGCAGCTTATTAGCCCGGGGGGAGACCCAGTACTTC
V: TRBV7-9; J: TRBJ2-3; D: TRBD2; size: many; CDR3: CASSSQDGAGGADTQYF; DNA: TGTGCCAGCAGCTCACAGGACGGCGCGGGGGGGGCAGATACGCAGTATTTT
V: TRBV28; J: TRBJ2-5; D: -; size: many; CDR3: CASSFAGAQETQYF; DNA: TGTGCCAGCAGTTTTGCAGGGGCCCAAGAGACCCAGTACTTC
V: TRBV6-1; J: TRBJ1-5; D: -; size: few; CDR3: CASRTTGYGQPQHF; DNA: TGTGCCAGCAGGACCACAGGGTACGGGCAGCCCCAGCATTTT
V: TRBV20-1; J: TRBJ2-3; D: TRBD2; size: many; CDR3: CSASDGGARGADTQYF; DNA: TGCAGTGCTTCGGACGGGGGGGCAAGAGGGGCAGATACGCAGTATTTT
V: TRBV6-5; J: TRBJ1-1; D: TRBD1; size: few; CDR3: CASSETGMSTEAFF; DNA: TGTGCCAGCAGTGAGACAGGGATGAGCACTGAAGCTTTCTTT
V: TRBV5-1; J: TRBJ2-1; D: TRBD2; size: many; CDR3: CASRATAGGLYEQFF; DNA: TGCGCCAGCAGGGCTACGGCGGGAGGTTTGTATGAGCAGTTCTTC
V: TRBV7-2; J: TRBJ1-6; D: -; size: few; CDR3: CANSSSRRNSPLHF; DNA: TGTGCCAACAGCTCCTCAAGGCGGAATTCACCCCTCCACTTT
V: TRBV29-1; J: TRBJ2-5; D: -; size: many; CDR3: CSVGVSGAQETQYF; DNA: TGCAGCGTTGGGGTCTCAGGGGCCCAAGAGACCCAGTACTTC
V: TRBV2; J: TRBJ2-3; D: TRBD2; size: few; CDR3: CASIGTSGADTQYF; DNA: TGTGCCAGTATCGGGACTAGCGGGGCAGATACGCAGTATTTT
V: TRBV12-3/TRBV12-4; J: TRBJ2-2; D: -; size: many; CDR3: CASSDLVTGELFF; DNA: TGTGCCAGCAGTGACCTGGTCACCGGGGAGCTGTTTTTT
V: TRBV5-6; J: TRBJ1-1; D: TRBD1; size: many; CDR3: CASSRVDRVDTEAFF; DNA: TGTGCCAGCAGCCGAGTTGACAGGGTGGATACTGAAGCTTTCTTT
V: TRBV20-1; J: TRBJ2-2; D: -; size: many; CDR3: CSASSREDNTGELFF; DNA: TGCAGTGCTAGTTCCAGGGAAGATAACACCGGGGAGCTGTTTTTT
V: TRBV10-2; J: TRBJ2-1; D: -; size: many; CDR3: CASRDNLYNEQFF; DNA: TGCGCCAGCCGGGACAACCTGTACAATGAGCAGTTCTTC
V: TRBV5-1; J: TRBJ1-1; D: -; size: many; CDR3: CASSGLGLNTEAFF; DNA: TGCGCCAGCAGTGGGCTGGGGTTAAACACTGAAGCTTTCTTT
V: TRBV6-1; J: TRBJ2-1; D: -; size: once; CDR3: CASSERGSSYNEQFF; DNA: TGTGCCAGCAGTGAACGGGGGAGCTCCTACAATGAGCAGTTCTTC
V: TRBV5-4; J: TRBJ2-5; D: -; size: many; CDR3: CASSLGLQETQYF; DNA: TGTGCCAGCAGCTTGGGACTTCAAGAGACCCAGTACTTC
V: TRBV3-1; J: TRBJ2-1; D: -; size: many; CDR3: CASSQNIGDNEQFF; DNA: TGTGCCAGCAGCCAAAACATCGGGGACAATGAGCAGTTCTTC
V: TRBV5-4; J: TRBJ2-7; D: TRBD2; size: many; CDR3: CASSLPGLAGGEQYF; DNA: TGTGCCAGCAGCTTGCCGGGACTAGCGGGGGGCGAGCAGTACTTC
V: TRBV6-2/TRBV6-3; J: TRBJ2-1; D: -; size: once; CDR3: CASRAAVHNEQFF; DNA: TGTGCCAGCAGGGCGGCAGTCCACAATGAGCAGTTCTTC
V: TRBV7-8; J: TRBJ2-5; D: TRBD2; size: many; CDR3: CASSSNLGSGGETQYF; DNA: TGTGCCAGCAGCTCAAACCTGGGTAGCGGGGGTGAGACCCAGTACTTC
V: TRBV5-1; J: TRBJ2-3; D: -; size: -; CDR3: CASSLVGYTDTLYF; DNA: TGCGCCAGCAGCTTAGTGGGGTACACAGATACGCTGTATTTT
V: TRBV5-4; J: TRBJ2-3; D: TRBD2; size: many; CDR3: CASSGPRLAGTDTQYF; DNA: TGTGCCAGCAGCGGACCCCGACTAGCGGGCACAGATACGCAGTATTTT
V: TRBV7-9; J: TRBJ2-2; D: -; size: many; CDR3: CASSIGPGELFF; DNA: TGTGCCAGCAGCATAGGTCCCGGGGAGCTGTTTTTT
V: TRBV2; J: TRBJ2-2; D: -; size: many; CDR3: CASRQELNTGELFF; DNA: TGTGCCAGCAGACAGGAGCTGAACACCGGGGAGCTGTTTTTT
V: TRBV18; J: TRBJ2-3; D: -; size: many; CDR3: CASSLTRETDTQYF; DNA: TGTGCCAGCTCGCTGACAAGAGAGACAGATACGCAGTATTTT
V: TRBV5-6; J: TRBJ2-5; D: -; size: many; CDR3: CASSRSAAETQYF; DNA: TGTGCCAGCAGCCGCTCGGCAGCAGAGACCCAGTACTTC
V: TRBV7-8; J: TRBJ1-1; D: -; size: many; CDR3: CASSLDGDTEAFF; DNA: TGTGCCAGCAGCTTAGATGGGGACACTGAAGCTTTCTTT
V: TRBV6-1; J: TRBJ2-5; D: -; size: many; CDR3: CASSEGVQETQYF; DNA: TGTGCCAGCAGTGAAGGGGTCCAAGAGACCCAGTACTTC
V: TRBV7-3; J: TRBJ2-5; D: -; size: many; CDR3: CASSLDSNQETQYF; DNA: TGTGCCAGCAGCTTGGACAGCAACCAAGAGACCCAGTACTTC
V: TRBV19; J: TRBJ1-5; D: TRBD1; size: many; CDR3: CASSLGQGKGPQHF; DNA: TGTGCCAGTAGTCTCGGACAGGGCAAGGGGCCCCAGCATTTT
V: TRBV6-6; J: TRBJ1-6; D: -; size: many; CDR3: CASSTGGAGASPLHF; DNA: TGTGCCAGCAGTACGGGGGGGGCCGGGGCTTCACCCCTCCACTTT
V: TRBV7-2; J: TRBJ2-1; D: TRBD2; size: many; CDR3: CASSPKTSGGAAIGHEQFF; DNA: TGTGCCAGCAGCCCCAAAACTAGCGGGGGGGCCGCTATCGGGCATGAGCAGTTCTTC
V: TRBV19; J: TRBJ2-3; D: -; size: many; CDR3: CASSMVPATTDTQYF; DNA: TGTGCCAGTAGTATGGTTCCTGCCACAACAGATACGCAGTATTTT
V: TRBV12-3/TRBV12-4; J: TRBJ1-2; D: -; size: few; CDR3: CASSRTLARANFNYGYTF; DNA: TGTGCCAGCAGCCGAACCCTGGCCAGGGCCAACTTTAACTATGGCTACACCTTC
V: TRBV2; J: TRBJ1-5; D: -; size: many; CDR3: CASSSGNQPQHF; DNA: TGTGCCAGCAGTTCAGGTAATCAGCCCCAGCATTTT
V: TRBV18; J: TRBJ2-5; D: -; size: many; CDR3: CASSPNRATMEETQYF; DNA: TGTGCCAGCTCACCAAATAGGGCCACCATGGAGGAGACCCAGTACTTC
V: TRBV14; J: TRBJ1-1; D: TRBD1; size: many; CDR3: CASSQLGGQTEAFF; DNA: TGTGCCAGCAGCCAACTAGGGGGCCAGACTGAAGCTTTCTTT
V: TRBV7-2; J: TRBJ2-1; D: -; size: many; CDR3: CASTRSGYGFEQFF; DNA: TGTGCCAGTACTAGGTCGGGGTATGGGTTCGAGCAGTTCTTC
V: TRBV18; J: TRBJ2-7; D: -; size: many; CDR3: CASSPGTIEQYF; DNA: TGTGCCAGCTCACCCGGGACGATCGAGCAGTACTTC
V: TRBV27; J: TRBJ1-3; D: TRBD1; size: many; CDR3: CASSSRRDREKSAGNTIYF; DNA: TGTGCCAGCAGTTCCCGCCGGGACAGGGAAAAGTCGGCTGGAAACACCATATATTTT
V: TRBV4-1; J: TRBJ2-1; D: -; size: -; CDR3: CASSQEGHLVANEQFF; DNA: TGCGCCAGCAGCCAAGAGGGACACTTGGTAGCAAATGAGCAGTTCTTC